This record looks at one T cell receptor beta chain sequence and its context. With baseline, cycle 4 day 1, and cycle 7 day 1 as timepoints, blood was sampled. The data belong to a study of OX40 agonist ivuxolimab in advanced cancers. Study-wide context: Patients were dosed intravenously with ivuxolimab at 0.01 to 10 mg/kg every 2 weeks. Melanoma, hepatocellular carcinoma, head and neck or renal cell cancer occurred in dose-escalation patients.

Clones were sequenced by immunoSEQ multiplex PCR, and TCRdb holds only the in-frame ones, with some missing. The sample has 50,000 to 65,000 clones; 65% to 85% are singletons. The sample was CD4+ or CD8+ T cells sorted from blood, taken in a trial of the OX40 agonist ivuxolimab. This sequence was found in an adult with an advanced solid tumor such as melanoma, head and neck, liver or kidney cancer.

CDR3 nucleotides: TGCGCCAGCAGCCAAGATCGCCAACTAGCGGGGGGCAACACAGATACGCAGTATTTT. It codes for CASSQDRQLAGGNTDTQYF. This sequence joins TRBV4-1 and TRBJ2-3, with 12 bases fitting TRBD2. From germline, CDR1 is MGHRA and CDR2 YSYEKL. The trim removed 0 bases at V and 2 bases at J, leaving 9 bases unmatched. This CDR3 has 19 amino acids.